The 8 T cell receptor beta chains in this list originate from one sample, sequenced in a study of OX40 agonist ivuxolimab in advanced cancers. The repertoire was sequenced with immunoSEQ multiplex PCR; TCRdb's copy has only in-frame clones and lacks some. The sample gives some 90,000 clones, under 95% of which show up once; 0.33% is in the top ten. The sequences come from CD4+ or CD8+ T cells sorted from blood, collected in a trial of the OX40 agonist ivuxolimab. The receptor source for this set is an adult with an advanced solid tumor such as melanoma, head and neck, liver or kidney cancer.

The chain carries TRBV5-1 and TRBJ2-1; 8 positions match TRBD1. CDR1 is SGHRS, CDR2 YFSETQ, per germline. The V gene end was trimmed by 9 bases and the J gene end by 6 bases; junction bases not matched to a gene: 11. This CDR3 contains 14 residues. The DNA for the CDR3 is TGCGCCACCTCCCGACAGGGGTCCGGCAATGAGCAGTTCTTC. Its translation: CATSRQGSGNEQFF.

The V call is TRBV11-2, the J call TRBJ2-7; a possible D gene is TRBD1 (7 bases). Trimming cost V 3 bases and J 5 bases, with 14 bases left between them. The germline V gene has CDR1 SGHAT and CDR2 FQNNGV. This CDR3 comprises 14 residues. This chain's CDR3 is CASSFSRGVHEQYF. The CDR3 DNA is TGTGCCAGCAGCTTTAGCAGGGGGGTCCACGAGCAGTACTTC. Looking up the rest from reference TRBV11-2 and TRBJ2-7 gives the full variable domain: EAGVAQSPRYKIIEKRQSVAFWCNPISGHATLYWYQQILGQGPKLLIQFQNNGVVDDSQLPKDRFSAERLKGVDSTLKIQPAKLEDSAVYLCASSFSRGVHEQYFGPGTRLTVT.

V is TRBV5-6 and J is TRBJ2-3; maybe TRBD2 (6 bases). The germline V and J ends were trimmed by 3 bases and 2 bases, with 13 bases remaining between them. Germline lookup yields CDR1 SGHDT and CDR2 YYEEEE. The CDR3 runs 15 residues. The CDR3 region is CASSSPGLSTDTQYF. CDR3 bases: TGTGCCAGCAGCTCCCCGGGACTTTCCACAGATACGCAGTATTTT. Complete variable domain (other parts from reference TRBV5-6 and TRBJ2-3): DAGVTQSPTHLIKTRGQQVTLRCSPKSGHDTVSWYQQALGQGPQFIFQYYEEEERQRGNFPDRFSGHQFPNYSSELNVNALLLGDSALYLCASSSPGLSTDTQYFGPGTRLTVL.

This clone came up a few times. This chain uses TRBV9 with TRBJ2-5, with a tentative D call TRBD1 (5 bases). The CDR3 sequence is 14 residues long. From germline, CDR1 is SGDLS and CDR2 YYNGEE. V was trimmed by 0 bases and J by 5 bases, leaving 11 bases between them. CDR3 in DNA: TGTGCCAGCAGCGTAGCTCAGGGTTGGGAGACCCAGTACTTC. Protein: CASSVAQGWETQYF. Full variable domain (missing parts from reference TRBV9 and TRBJ2-5): DSGVTQTPKHLITATGQRVTLRCSPRSGDLSVYWYQQSLDQGLQFLIQYYNGEERAKGNILERFSAQQFPDLHSELNLSSLELGDSALYFCASSVAQGWETQYFGPGTRLLVL.

This chain connects TRBV7-2 to TRBJ2-1, with unresolved D. The CDR3 runs to 13 residues. Germline-derived CDR1 and CDR2 are SGHTA and FQGNSA. V lost 3 bases, J lost 9 bases, and 12 bases lay in between. DNA for the CDR3: TGTGCCAGCAGCTTGGGGTATGTCGGTGAGCAGTTCTTC. Translating gives CASSLGYVGEQFF.

This sequence joins TRBV4-2 and TRBJ2-2; 13 bases map to TRBD2. Germline-derived CDR1 and CDR2 are LGHNA and YNFKEQ. V gave up 4 bases and J gave up 6 bases; unmatched junction bases: 8. This CDR3 spans 17 amino acids. The chain's CDR3 is CASSLGLAGTSAGELFF. The DNA for the CDR3 is TGTGCCAGCAGCCTGGGACTAGCGGGAACATCAGCCGGGGAGCTGTTTTTT.

J is TRBJ2-7 and V is TRBV4-1; D is perhaps TRBD2 (7 bases). CDR1 and CDR2 from the germline V gene are MGHRA and YSYEKL. CDR3 size: 15 residues. V lost 3 bases to trimming and J lost 6 bases, with 18 bases between them. CDR3 DNA sequence: TGCGCCAGCAGCCAGGGATGGAGGGAGGGGGTCGAGCAGTACTTC. Translating it yields CASSQGWREGVEQYF.

This chain joins TRBV7-2 and TRBJ2-1; a possible D gene is TRBD2 (6 bases). Germline V gives CDR1 SGHTA, CDR2 FQGNSA. The CDR3 has 15 amino acids. V lost 5 bases, J lost 2 bases, and 13 bases lay in between. CDR3 amino acids: CASSPTRQTYNEQFF. The CDR3 region has the DNA TGTGCCAGCAGCCCGACTAGACAAACCTACAATGAGCAGTTCTTC. The full variable domain, rest sourced from reference TRBV7-2 and TRBJ2-1, is GAGVSQSPSNKVTEKGKDVELRCDPISGHTALYWYRQSLGQGLEFLIYFQGNSAPDKSGLPSDRFSAERTGGSVSTLTIQRTQQEDSAVYLCASSPTRQTYNEQFFGPGTRLTVL.